Listed below are T cell receptor beta chains from one sample, sequenced in a study of blood T cell repertoires in COVID-19. The table came from immunoSEQ multiplex PCR; TCRdb's copy has only in-frame clones and leaves some out. The repertoire holds under 30,000 clones, about 87% seen once, with about 25% in the top ten. Sequences were obtained from peripheral blood. The receptors stem from a human donor with active COVID-19. The donor label of this sample is uncertain. The CDR3 runs from the conserved cysteine through the conserved F or W. Fields, in order: V gene, D gene, J gene, clone size, CDR3 protein, CDR3 DNA. The D gene is left open where the match is weak. The size field is filled for only some rows; it gives once, few, many or a size class.

v_gene: TRBV10-3
d_gene: .
j_gene: TRBJ2-3
abundance: once
CDR3aa: CATGERGSTTDTQYF
CDR3nt: TGTGCCACAGGGGAGAGGGGAAGCACAACAGATACGCAGTATTTT

v_gene: TRBV2
d_gene: TRBD2
j_gene: TRBJ2-1
abundance: .
CDR3aa: CASSERGAGGPVEQFF
CDR3nt: TGTGCCAGCAGTGAAAGGGGAGCGGGGGGGCCGGTTGAGCAGTTCTTC

v_gene: TRBV10-1
d_gene: .
j_gene: TRBJ2-5
abundance: .
CDR3aa: CASSDPGRRPNF
CDR3nt: TGCGCCAGCAGTGACCCGGGTCGCCGTCCTAACTTC

v_gene: TRBV6-2/TRBV6-3
d_gene: TRBD1
j_gene: TRBJ1-1
abundance: few
CDR3aa: CASSTFLTGKTEAFF
CDR3nt: TGTGCCAGCAGTACATTTTTGACAGGGAAGACTGAAGCTTTCTTT

v_gene: TRBV19
d_gene: TRBD1
j_gene: TRBJ1-5
abundance: .
CDR3aa: CASRGGTGGGQPQHF
CDR3nt: TGTGCCAGTAGGGGCGGGACAGGGGGCGGCCAGCCCCAGCATTTT

v_gene: TRBV7-9
d_gene: TRBD1
j_gene: TRBJ1-6
abundance: .
CDR3aa: CASSLTGGGNSPLHF
CDR3nt: TGTGCCAGCAGCCTGACAGGGGGTGGTAATTCACCCCTCCACTTT

v_gene: TRBV27
d_gene: .
j_gene: TRBJ2-1
abundance: .
CDR3aa: CASRPGSSYNEQFF
CDR3nt: TGTGCCAGCAGGCCAGGTAGCTCCTACAATGAGCAGTTCTTC

v_gene: TRBV7-9
d_gene: .
j_gene: TRBJ2-3
abundance: .
CDR3aa: CASSLTGSTDTQYF
CDR3nt: TGTGCCAGCAGCTTAACAGGGAGCACAGATACGCAGTATTTT

v_gene: TRBV29-1
d_gene: .
j_gene: TRBJ2-7
abundance: .
CDR3aa: CSVDPEDSYEQYF
CDR3nt: TGCAGCGTTGACCCCGAAGACAGCTACGAGCAGTACTTC

v_gene: TRBV7-3
d_gene: TRBD1
j_gene: TRBJ1-1
abundance: .
CDR3aa: CASSPGTGSSEAFF
CDR3nt: TGTGCCAGCAGCCCTGGGACAGGGTCTAGTGAAGCTTTCTTT

v_gene: TRBV6-6
d_gene: TRBD1
j_gene: TRBJ1-2
abundance: few
CDR3aa: CASTATGSGYTF
CDR3nt: TGTGCCAGCACCGCGACAGGGAGTGGCTACACCTTC

v_gene: TRBV3-1/TRBV3-2
d_gene: .
j_gene: TRBJ1-2
abundance: once
CDR3aa: CASSQPPGQGPSGYTF
CDR3nt: TGTGCCAGCAGCCAGCCACCGGGACAAGGACCCTCTGGCTACACCTTC

v_gene: TRBV28
d_gene: .
j_gene: TRBJ2-7
abundance: .
CDR3aa: CASTALGLSSYEQYF
CDR3nt: TGTGCCAGCACCGCCCTTGGGCTATCTTCCTACGAGCAGTACTTC

v_gene: TRBV7-2
d_gene: TRBD2
j_gene: TRBJ2-5
abundance: .
CDR3aa: CASSPTSGGAWTQYF
CDR3nt: TGTGCCAGCAGCCCTACTAGCGGGGGGGCCTGGACCCAGTACTTC

v_gene: TRBV6-6
d_gene: .
j_gene: TRBJ1-1
abundance: .
CDR3aa: CASRGQGLNTEAFF
CDR3nt: TGTGCCAGCAGGGGACAAGGCCTGAACACTGAAGCTTTCTTT

v_gene: TRBV9
d_gene: TRBD1
j_gene: TRBJ2-7
abundance: .
CDR3aa: CASSPQGPPHEQYF
CDR3nt: TGTGCCAGCAGCCCACAGGGGCCTCCCCACGAGCAGTACTTC

v_gene: TRBV7-6
d_gene: .
j_gene: TRBJ1-5
abundance: medium-sized
CDR3aa: CASSRDTYSNQPQHF
CDR3nt: TGTGCCAGCAGCCGCGACACCTATAGCAATCAGCCCCAGCATTTT

v_gene: TRBV4-2
d_gene: .
j_gene: TRBJ2-3
abundance: .
CDR3aa: CASSQLSTDTQYF
CDR3nt: TGTGCCAGCAGCCAACTTAGCACAGATACGCAGTATTTT

v_gene: TRBV29-1
d_gene: TRBD1
j_gene: TRBJ2-7
abundance: .
CDR3aa: CSAGQGRLYEQYF
CDR3nt: TGCAGCGCCGGACAGGGGCGCCTCTACGAGCAGTACTTC

v_gene: TRBV5-1
d_gene: .
j_gene: TRBJ1-5
abundance: .
CDR3aa: CASSLATGGPQHF
CDR3nt: TGCGCCAGCAGCTTGGCCACGGGAGGGCCCCAGCATTTT

v_gene: TRBV6-6
d_gene: .
j_gene: TRBJ1-1
abundance: .
CDR3aa: CASSWGGNTEAFF
CDR3nt: TGTGCCAGCAGTTGGGGCGGAAACACTGAAGCTTTCTTT

v_gene: TRBV19
d_gene: TRBD1
j_gene: TRBJ2-6
abundance: .
CDR3aa: CASSIGRTGGDPGANVLTF
CDR3nt: TGTGCCAGTAGTATAGGCAGGACAGGGGGCGACCCTGGGGCCAACGTCCTGACTTTC

v_gene: TRBV29-1
d_gene: TRBD1
j_gene: TRBJ2-7
abundance: .
CDR3aa: CSVLDRGKDEQYF
CDR3nt: TGCAGCGTCTTGGACAGGGGAAAGGACGAGCAGTACTTC

v_gene: TRBV6-5
d_gene: .
j_gene: TRBJ1-1
abundance: .
CDR3aa: CASNGSGGRNTEAFF
CDR3nt: TGTGCCAGCAACGGGAGTGGGGGTCGGAACACTGAAGCTTTCTTT

v_gene: TRBV6-5
d_gene: .
j_gene: TRBJ2-3
abundance: .
CDR3aa: CASRRADGYTDTQYF
CDR3nt: TGTGCCAGCAGGCGAGCGGACGGATACACAGATACGCAGTATTTT

v_gene: TRBV7-8
d_gene: .
j_gene: TRBJ1-2
abundance: .
CDR3aa: CASSLAIGASNYGYTF
CDR3nt: TGTGCCAGCAGCTTAGCGATAGGGGCGTCTAACTATGGCTACACCTTC

v_gene: TRBV19
d_gene: .
j_gene: TRBJ2-2
abundance: .
CDR3aa: CASSIVFGGSTGELFF
CDR3nt: TGTGCCAGTAGTATAGTTTTCGGGGGTTCGACCGGGGAGCTGTTTTTT

v_gene: TRBV5-6
d_gene: .
j_gene: TRBJ1-6
abundance: .
CDR3aa: CASNLRSSYNSPLHF
CDR3nt: TGTGCCAGCAATCTGCGGAGCTCCTATAATTCACCCCTCCACTTT

v_gene: TRBV19
d_gene: .
j_gene: TRBJ2-2
abundance: .
CDR3aa: CASSPGPGELFF
CDR3nt: TGTGCCAGTAGTCCAGGCCCCGGGGAGCTGTTTTTT

v_gene: TRBV3-1/TRBV3-2
d_gene: .
j_gene: TRBJ1-4
abundance: .
CDR3aa: CASSQAQLTAEKLFF
CDR3nt: TGTGCCAGCAGCCAAGCGCAACTGACAGCTGAAAAACTGTTTTTT

v_gene: TRBV5-4
d_gene: .
j_gene: TRBJ2-3
abundance: .
CDR3aa: CASSLTGMSTDTQYF
CDR3nt: TGTGCCAGCAGCTTGACAGGGATGAGCACAGATACGCAGTATTTT

v_gene: TRBV5-1
d_gene: TRBD2
j_gene: TRBJ2-3
abundance: .
CDR3aa: CASSLVSGAHSTDTQYF
CDR3nt: TGCGCCAGCAGCTTGGTAAGCGGGGCCCACTCCACAGATACGCAGTATTTT

v_gene: TRBV6-2/TRBV6-3
d_gene: TRBD2
j_gene: TRBJ2-3
abundance: .
CDR3aa: CASSSLLAGSTDTQYF
CDR3nt: TGTGCCAGCAGTTCTCTACTAGCGGGGAGCACAGATACGCAGTATTTT

v_gene: TRBV12-3/TRBV12-4
d_gene: .
j_gene: TRBJ1-1
abundance: .
CDR3aa: CASGEGNRVEAFF
CDR3nt: TGTGCCAGCGGGGAAGGAAACAGGGTTGAAGCTTTCTTT

v_gene: TRBV6-5
d_gene: .
j_gene: TRBJ2-7
abundance: .
CDR3aa: CASGNHDNYEQYF
CDR3nt: TGTGCCAGCGGAAATCACGACAACTACGAGCAGTACTTC

v_gene: TRBV29-1
d_gene: TRBD1
j_gene: TRBJ2-1
abundance: .
CDR3aa: CSVEGTDYNEQFF
CDR3nt: TGCAGCGTTGAGGGGACAGACTACAATGAGCAGTTCTTC

v_gene: TRBV18
d_gene: .
j_gene: TRBJ2-5
abundance: .
CDR3aa: CASSPPEGRQETQYF
CDR3nt: TGTGCCAGCTCACCACCGGAGGGCAGACAAGAGACCCAGTACTTC

v_gene: TRBV6-6
d_gene: .
j_gene: TRBJ2-3
abundance: .
CDR3aa: CASSYEADTQYF
CDR3nt: TGTGCCAGCAGTTACGAGGCAGATACGCAGTATTTT

v_gene: TRBV4-1
d_gene: TRBD1
j_gene: TRBJ2-1
abundance: .
CDR3aa: CASSQRSGTVDNEQFF
CDR3nt: TGCGCCAGCAGCCAACGAAGTGGGACAGTCGACAATGAGCAGTTCTTC

v_gene: TRBV18
d_gene: .
j_gene: TRBJ2-7
abundance: .
CDR3aa: CASSPQGGYEQYF
CDR3nt: TGTGCCAGCTCACCTCAGGGAGGCTACGAGCAGTACTTC

v_gene: TRBV11-2
d_gene: .
j_gene: TRBJ2-5
abundance: .
CDR3aa: CASTAWAGWQETQYF
CDR3nt: TGTGCCAGCACCGCCTGGGCAGGGTGGCAAGAGACCCAGTACTTC

v_gene: TRBV6-5
d_gene: TRBD1
j_gene: TRBJ2-7
abundance: once
CDR3aa: CASRRDRPEQYF
CDR3nt: TGTGCCAGCAGAAGGGACAGACCCGAGCAGTACTTC

v_gene: TRBV4-1
d_gene: .
j_gene: TRBJ1-1
abundance: .
CDR3aa: CASSQDRGDTEAFF
CDR3nt: TGCGCCAGCAGCCAAGACAGGGGAGACACTGAAGCTTTCTTT

v_gene: TRBV3-1/TRBV3-2
d_gene: .
j_gene: TRBJ1-3
abundance: .
CDR3aa: CASSQTGVDSGNTIYF
CDR3nt: TGTGCCAGCAGCCAAACGGGGGTTGACTCTGGAAACACCATATATTTT

v_gene: TRBV24-1
d_gene: .
j_gene: TRBJ2-1
abundance: .
CDR3aa: CATTDRGLIPRGEQFF
CDR3nt: TGTGCCACCACCGACAGGGGACTAATCCCCAGGGGTGAGCAGTTCTTC

v_gene: TRBV24-1
d_gene: TRBD2
j_gene: TRBJ2-1
abundance: .
CDR3aa: CATSDLPSGRAWSSYNEQFF
CDR3nt: TGTGCCACCAGTGATTTGCCTAGCGGGAGGGCTTGGAGCTCCTACAATGAGCAGTTCTTC

v_gene: TRBV6-5
d_gene: .
j_gene: TRBJ2-7
abundance: .
CDR3aa: CASSYDRGLSEQYF
CDR3nt: TGTGCCAGCAGTTACGACCGGGGACTTAGCGAGCAGTACTTC

v_gene: TRBV19
d_gene: TRBD1
j_gene: TRBJ1-2
abundance: .
CDR3aa: CASRQGEGGYTF
CDR3nt: TGTGCCAGTCGACAGGGAGAAGGTGGCTACACCTTC

v_gene: TRBV2
d_gene: TRBD1
j_gene: TRBJ1-1
abundance: .
CDR3aa: CASSGSGQGRTEAFF
CDR3nt: TGTGCCAGCAGTGGGTCGGGACAGGGTCGTACTGAAGCTTTCTTT

v_gene: TRBV19
d_gene: TRBD1
j_gene: TRBJ2-3
abundance: .
CDR3aa: CATTPGQGTTDTQYF
CDR3nt: TGTGCCACCACCCCCGGACAGGGGACCACAGATACGCAGTATTTT

v_gene: TRBV2
d_gene: TRBD1
j_gene: TRBJ1-2
abundance: .
CDR3aa: CASSELGQGVGGYTF
CDR3nt: TGTGCCAGCAGTGAATTGGGACAGGGGGTAGGTGGCTACACCTTC

v_gene: TRBV29-1
d_gene: .
j_gene: TRBJ2-5
abundance: .
CDR3aa: CSARGEGRETQYF
CDR3nt: TGCAGCGCGAGGGGGGAGGGCCGCGAGACCCAGTACTTC

v_gene: TRBV6-5
d_gene: .
j_gene: TRBJ2-5
abundance: .
CDR3aa: CASSYSPGEETQYF
CDR3nt: TGTGCCAGCAGTTACTCCCCAGGGGAAGAGACCCAGTACTTC

v_gene: TRBV14
d_gene: .
j_gene: TRBJ1-2
abundance: .
CDR3aa: CASSFTDRGGYTF
CDR3nt: TGTGCCAGCAGCTTTACGGACAGAGGGGGCTACACCTTC

v_gene: TRBV3-1/TRBV3-2
d_gene: .
j_gene: TRBJ1-1
abundance: once
CDR3aa: CASSQGREAEAFF
CDR3nt: TGTGCCAGCAGCCAGGGGAGAGAGGCTGAAGCTTTCTTT

v_gene: TRBV7-2
d_gene: TRBD2
j_gene: TRBJ2-7
abundance: few
CDR3aa: CASSLTSGALGQYF
CDR3nt: TGTGCCAGCAGCCTGACTAGCGGGGCCCTCGGGCAGTACTTC

v_gene: TRBV3-1/TRBV3-2
d_gene: .
j_gene: TRBJ2-3
abundance: once
CDR3aa: CASSQAWQPPDTQYF
CDR3nt: TGTGCCAGCAGCCAAGCTTGGCAACCGCCAGATACGCAGTATTTT

v_gene: TRBV3-1/TRBV3-2
d_gene: .
j_gene: TRBJ1-5
abundance: .
CDR3aa: CASSQDGGRGNQPQHF
CDR3nt: TGTGCCAGCAGCCAAGATGGAGGGAGGGGCAATCAGCCCCAGCATTTT